The sequence of this T cell receptor beta chain was determined in a study of shared clonotypes between healthy human individuals. Study-level results: Clonotype sharing among donors was expected to depend on sequencing depth.

CD8 cells regarded as naive lacked CD45RO, were positively chosen for CCR7, and omitted terminally differentiated effector memory CD45RA+ cells. Only Caucasian adults living in Nashville, Tennessee made up the donor group. Trimming pared 2 bases from V and 5 bases from J, leaving 10 bases between. Germline V gene sequence: CDR1 SGHKS, CDR2 YYEKEE (reference sequence). This CDR3 contains 13 residues. Execution of the assay was at deep level. Repertoires were generated with immunoSEQ multiplex PCR, while TCRdb's copy carries only in-frame clones and drops some. Of 600,000 or so clones listed, 85% to 95% are singletons. Only one count was recorded for this clone. Its antigen is unidentified.

The chain employs TRBV5-5 and TRBJ1-1; a weak D match, TRBD1 (5 bases). This clonotype originated in a young woman in good health. The source material was naive CD8+ T cells sorted from blood. This CDR3 is CASSLPGTTEAFF. The CDR3 nucleotides are TGTGCCAGCAGCTTACCGGGGACGACTGAAGCTTTCTTT.